These 28 T cell receptor beta chains were all obtained from the same sample, sequenced in a study of blood T cell repertoires in COVID-19. Only in-frame clones appear in the TCRdb table, and some are missing; sequencing was by immunoSEQ multiplex PCR. The data hold around 88,000 clones, with 81% observed a single time. Source material: peripheral blood. The receptors stem from a woman older than 75 with acute or convalescent COVID-19.

This clone was observed a handful of times. This rearrangement joins TRBV5-4 to TRBJ2-1; 8 nucleotides agree with TRBD2. The CDR3 covers 15 residues. After removal of 2 bases from V and 2 bases from J, the junction contained 3 bases not matched to a gene. Germline V gives CDR1 SGHNT, CDR2 YYREEE (reference sequence). The DNA of the CDR3 is TGTGCCAGCAGCTTTAAAGCGGGAGCCTACAATGAGCAGTTCTTC. Amino acids: CASSFKAGAYNEQFF.

A single count supports this clone. This chain uses TRBV3-1 (or the pseudogene TRBV3-2) with TRBJ2-2, with D unresolved. The V gene's germline CDR1 is LGHDT and CDR2 YNNKEL (reference sequence). V was trimmed by 4 bases and J by 6 bases, leaving 12 bases between them. This CDR3 contains 14 residues. CDR3 sequence (DNA): TGTGCCAGCAGCCCTACGATGGGCGCCGGGGAGCTGTTTTTT. Translation: CASSPTMGAGELFF.

The CDR3 DNA reads as TGCGCCAGCAGCTCTGGGACAGGTCTGAATGAGCAGTTCTTC. Translating it yields CASSSGTGLNEQFF. J is TRBJ2-1 and V is TRBV4-1; 8 bases agree with TRBD1. Germline assignment: CDR1 MGHRA and CDR2 YSYEKL. The CDR3 spans 14 residues. The junction had 7 bases not matched to a gene; V was cut back by 5 bases and J by 7 bases.

The V gene is TRBV5-6, the J gene TRBJ1-2, with D maybe TRBD1 (6 bases). Germline V gene lookup returns CDR1 SGHDT and CDR2 YYEEEE. V gave up 1 base and J gave up 8 bases, with 15 bases separating them. The CDR3 covers 14 residues. The CDR3 region has the DNA TGTGCCAGCAGCTTGTCCCACAGACAGGTGGGCTACACCTTC. As protein: CASSLSHRQVGYTF.

The rearrangement joins TRBV5-1 to TRBJ1-1, with D tentatively TRBD1 (6 bases). Germline V gene sequence: CDR1 SGHRS, CDR2 YFSETQ. V was clipped by 2 bases and J by 1 base, with 9 bases between them. The CDR3 has 14 amino acids. CDR3 coding DNA: TGCGCCAGCAGCTTCCAACAGGGGAACACTGAAGCTTTCTTT. Encoded protein: CASSFQQGNTEAFF.

This rearrangement joins TRBV28 to TRBJ2-7; 8 bases align to TRBD2. Germline values: CDR1 MDHEN, CDR2 SYDVKM. The ends lost 4 bases at V and 0 bases at J; junction bases unmatched: 14. This CDR3 contains 18 residues. CDR3 sequence (DNA): TGTGCCAGCAGTTCCTGGGGCGTGAGGACTAGCTACTCCTACGAGCAGTACTTC. Translation: CASSSWGVRTSYSYEQYF. The variable domain in full, completed from reference TRBV28 and TRBJ2-7, reads DVKVTQSSRYLVKRTGEKVFLECVQDMDHENMFWYRQDPGLGLRLIYFSYDVKMKEKGDIPEGYSVSREKKERFSLILESASTNQTSMYLCASSSWGVRTSYSYEQYFGPGTRLTVT.

This clone was counted between two and nine times. The chain combines TRBV19 with TRBJ1-4, with D perhaps TRBD1 (5 bases). Germline CDR1 reads LNHDA; CDR2 reads SQIVND (reference sequence). Trimming removed 6 bases from V and 3 bases from J, with 17 bases in between. The CDR3 contains 16 residues. CDR3 sequence reads: CASSRQSGPANEKLFF. In nucleotides, the CDR3 is TGTGCCAGTAGCCGCCAATCAGGGCCAGCTAATGAAAAACTGTTTTTT.

This rearrangement joins TRBV30 to TRBJ2-7, with D perhaps TRBD1 (6 bases). The CDR3 length is 14 residues. Trimming left V 2 bases short and J 5 bases short, with 16 bases between. The V gene's germline CDR1 is GTSNPN and CDR2 SVGIG (reference sequence). CDR3 in amino acids: CAWSKTGNLHEQYF. The CDR3 region has the DNA TGTGCCTGGAGTAAAACAGGGAACTTACACGAGCAGTACTTC.

This clone was found once. J is TRBJ2-4 and V is TRBV5-4; 9 bases fit TRBD1. CDR3 length: 16 amino acids. J was trimmed by 5 bases and V by 9 bases; bases with no gene match: 15. Per the germline V gene, CDR1 is SGHNT and CDR2 is YYREEE (reference sequence). Here the CDR3 DNA reads TGTGCCACCGCCAACGGGACAGGGAGTGTCGAAAACATTCAGTACTTC. Translating gives CATANGTGSVENIQYF.

In DNA, the CDR3 is TGCAGTGCTAAGGCCCCGGGGAACACCTTC. Residues: CSAKAPGNTF. V is TRBV20-1 and J is TRBJ1-2; D is undetermined. V was trimmed by 4 bases and J by 12 bases, leaving 12 bases between them. The CDR3 is 10 residues long. From germline, CDR1 is DFQATT and CDR2 SNEGSKA (reference sequence).

The CDR3 DNA reads as TGTGCCAGCAGCTTAGACGGGGGTAGCACTGAAGCTTTCTTT. This sequence encodes CASSLDGGSTEAFF. This sequence joins TRBV7-9 and TRBJ1-1; D may be TRBD1 (5 bases). The V end was cut by 1 base, the J end by 4 bases, with 10 bases between. Germline loops: CDR1 SEHNR, CDR2 FQNEAQ (reference sequence). The CDR3 loop spans 14 amino acids.

The chain uses TRBV15 and TRBJ2-7, with 8 bases matching TRBD1. The CDR3 has 21 amino acids. Germline V gene data show CDR1 as LNHNV and CDR2 as YYDKDF (reference sequence). J lost 0 bases, V lost 0 bases, and 19 bases had no gene match. The CDR3 DNA is TGTGCCACCAGCAGAGATGACTTAGCAGGGGGCGATCCCCCCTCCTCCTACGAGCAGTACGTC. Translating it yields CATSRDDLAGGDPPSSYEQYV.

This chain uses TRBV2 with TRBJ1-5; the match to TRBD1 covers 8 bases. The CDR3 is 14 residues long. J was trimmed by 7 bases and V by 7 bases; bases with no gene match: 9. Germline CDR1 SNHLY, CDR2 FYNNEI. The CDR3 region is CASTLQGEGQPQHF. As DNA, the CDR3 is TGTGCCAGCACCTTACAGGGGGAAGGACAGCCCCAGCATTTT.

The chain links TRBV23-1 to TRBJ2-2; 8 nucleotides match TRBD1. TRBV23-1 is classed as an ORF, of uncertain function. Trimming removed 3 bases from V and 1 base from J; junction bases left unmatched: 16. The CDR3 length is 20 residues. Here the CDR3 DNA reads TGCGCCAGCAGTCAGAATTGTGACAGGGGAAACATAAAGAACACCGGGGAGCTGTTTTTT. Encoded protein: CASSQNCDRGNIKNTGELFF.

The chain uses TRBV3-1 (or the pseudogene TRBV3-2) and TRBJ2-2; possibly TRBD1 for D (5 bases). Germline CDR1 is LGHDT and CDR2 is YNNKEL (reference sequence). This CDR3 comprises 15 residues. V was trimmed by 1 base and J by 4 bases, leaving 10 bases between them. The CDR3 nucleotides read TGTGCCAGCAGCCAAGGGGGCGTCGGCACCGGGGAGCTGTTTTTT. This sequence encodes CASSQGGVGTGELFF.

This chain joins TRBV5-4 and TRBJ1-3, with D possibly being TRBD1 (5 bases). The V and J ends lost 1 base and 7 bases respectively, with 9 bases between them. CDR1 and CDR2 from the germline V gene are SGHNT and YYREEE (reference sequence). The CDR3 length is 13 residues. The CDR3 DNA reads TGTGCCAGCAGCTTGAAGGGGCAGAACACCATATATTTT. It yields the protein CASSLKGQNTIYF.

In this sample, this clone turned up a few times. V usage is TRBV5-1 and J usage is TRBJ1-3; tentatively, D is TRBD1 (6 bases). Germline V gives CDR1 SGHRS, CDR2 YFSETQ. This CDR3 spans 14 amino acids. V dropped 1 base and J dropped 6 bases, with 11 bases sitting between them. CDR3 protein: CASSLPGELNTIYF. The DNA of the CDR3 is TGCGCCAGCAGCTTGCCAGGGGAGTTAAACACCATATATTTT.

This clone was found once. The rearrangement joins TRBV7-2 to TRBJ1-1; 7 nucleotides match TRBD1. The ends lost 7 bases at V and 1 base at J; junction bases unmatched: 12. The CDR3 spans 16 residues. Germline CDR1 and CDR2: SGHTA and FQGNSA. This CDR3 reads CASTPSTGWGNTEAFF. CDR3 bases: TGTGCCAGCACCCCATCGACAGGGTGGGGGAACACTGAAGCTTTCTTT.

The chain couples TRBV5-5 to TRBJ1-2, with D perhaps TRBD1 (6 bases). The V gene lost 4 bases and the J gene lost 4 bases, with 11 bases spanning the gap. The CDR3 totals 13 residues. CDR1 SGHKS and CDR2 YYEKEE come from the germline V gene (reference sequence). The CDR3 loop reads CASSPGTSYGYTF. DNA for the CDR3: TGTGCCAGCAGCCCGGGGACAAGCTATGGCTACACCTTC.

V usage is TRBV28 and J usage is TRBJ2-3; 13 positions match TRBD2. The CDR3 runs 15 residues. Germline trimming cut 4 bases from V and 6 bases from J; bases unmatched to any gene: 4. The germline V gene has CDR1 MDHEN and CDR2 SYDVKM. CDR3 loop: CASSWTSGGGDTQYF. Written as DNA, the CDR3 is TGTGCCAGCAGTTGGACTAGCGGGGGAGGGGATACGCAGTATTTT.

This chain links TRBV28 with TRBJ1-1, with D unclear. Germline V CDR1 and CDR2: MDHEN, SYDVKM. The CDR3 covers 13 residues. V lost 6 bases and J lost 1, with 9 bases in between. The CDR3: CASSQTRNTEAFF. The CDR3 DNA reads as TGTGCCAGCAGCCAAACTAGGAACACTGAAGCTTTCTTT.

The chain links TRBV5-1 to TRBJ2-3, with a possible D match to TRBD2 (5 bases). V gave up 1 base and J gave up 3 bases, with 15 bases separating them. The germline V gene has CDR1 SGHRS and CDR2 YFSETQ. This CDR3 is built from 16 residues. This CDR3 reads CASSLMSGRGTDTQYF. The CDR3 DNA follows: TGCGCCAGCAGCTTGATGAGTGGGCGAGGGACAGATACGCAGTATTTT.

The V and J genes are TRBV5-4 and TRBJ1-4, with a weak D call TRBD1 (6 bases). Per germline, CDR1 SGHNT and CDR2 YYREEE (reference sequence). With 8 bases removed from V and 8 bases from J, the gap between germline ends came to 28 bases. The CDR3 consists of 17 residues. The CDR3 DNA reads as TGTGCCAGGACCACATTAGGGCAGGGGTCCCCGTTGGAAAAACTGTTTTTT. Translating gives CARTTLGQGSPLEKLFF.

The chain recombines TRBV4-1 with TRBJ2-3, with D possibly matching TRBD2 (5 bases). Germline CDR1 reads MGHRA; CDR2 reads YSYEKL. The CDR3 length is 15 residues. V was trimmed by 4 bases and J by 5 bases, leaving 16 bases between them. As DNA, the CDR3 is TGCGCCAGCAGCCTGGAGGCAGCCCGGGGAGATACGCAGTATTTT. As protein: CASSLEAARGDTQYF.

V is TRBV19 and J is TRBJ2-5, with D possibly being TRBD2 (7 bases). CDR1 is LNHDA and CDR2 is SQIVND in the germline V gene (reference sequence). This CDR3 contains 16 residues. The V and J ends lost 7 bases and 0 bases respectively, with 18 bases between them. This CDR3 is CASTMRSGGYQETQYF. The CDR3 region has the DNA TGTGCCAGTACCATGAGGTCGGGGGGCTACCAAGAGACCCAGTACTTC. Supplemented by reference TRBV19 and TRBJ2-5, the full variable domain reads DGGITQSPKYLFRKEGQNVTLSCEQNLNHDAMYWYRQDPGQGLRLIYYSQIVNDFQKGDIAEGYSVSREKKESFPLTVTSAQKNPTAFYLCASTMRSGGYQETQYFGPGTRLLVL.

CDR3 protein: CASSLKVGGAGVSTDTQYF. CDR3 DNA sequence: TGTGCCAGCAGCTTAAAGGTTGGAGGGGCGGGGGTTAGCACAGATACGCAGTATTTT. The J gene is TRBJ2-3, the V gene TRBV7-2, with 7 bases lining up with TRBD2. V gave up 2 bases and J gave up 0 bases; unmatched junction bases: 14. The length of the CDR3 is 19 residues. The germline V gene has CDR1 SGHTA and CDR2 FQGNSA.

This chain connects TRBV28 to TRBJ1-4; D is unresolved. Between the trimmed V and J ends, which lost 4 bases and 0 bases, there was a span of 6 bases. The CDR3 consists of 14 residues. Looked up from germline, CDR1 is MDHEN and CDR2 is SYDVKM. CDR3 coding DNA: TGTGCCAGCAGTTCGACATCAACTAATGAAAAACTGTTTTTT. It is translated as CASSSTSTNEKLFF.

The chain combines TRBV3-1 (or the pseudogene TRBV3-2) with TRBJ2-5; 7 nucleotides agree with TRBD2. The CDR3 is 17 residues long. Germline V lookup: CDR1 LGHDT, CDR2 YNNKEL (reference sequence). Unmatched junction bases numbered 10, after V lost 1 base and J lost 2 bases. The CDR3 nucleotides are TGTGCCAGCAGCCAAGGTTCCCCCCTAGCGGCACAAGAGACCCAGTACTTC. It translates to CASSQGSPLAAQETQYF.